The 16 T cell receptor beta chains below come from one sample, sequenced in a study of blood T cell repertoires in COVID-19. The table came from immunoSEQ multiplex PCR; TCRdb's copy has only in-frame clones and leaves some out. The sample contains about 160,000 clones, 85% to 95% of which appear only once. Material for sequencing was peripheral blood. The receptors derive from a woman aged 60-75 years with COVID-19, enrolled during active disease.

The genes are TRBV18 and TRBJ1-2; TRBD1 aligns across 8 bases. J was trimmed by 3 bases and V by 4 bases; bases with no gene match: 1. Germline loops: CDR1 KGHSH, CDR2 LQKENI. CDR3 size: 13 residues. CDR3 amino acids: CASSQQGDYGYTF. For the CDR3, the DNA is TGTGCCAGCTCACAACAGGGGGACTATGGCTACACCTTC.

The rearrangement links TRBV19 to TRBJ1-2; TRBD1 aligns across 9 bases. The CDR3 contains 14 residues. Germline V gives CDR1 LNHDA, CDR2 SQIVND (reference sequence). Trimming cost V 6 bases and J 4 bases; bases outside gene matches: 6. The CDR3 protein is CASSPGQGAYGYTF. DNA for the CDR3: TGTGCCAGTAGCCCGGGACAGGGAGCCTATGGCTACACCTTC.

The V and J genes are TRBV4-3 and TRBJ1-3; D gene unclear. CDR3 length: 15 residues. Germline CDR1 is LGHNA and CDR2 is YSLEER. V was shortened by 1 base and J by 0 bases, with 7 bases between the two germline ends. CDR3 protein: CASSQGTGSGNTIYF. The CDR3 DNA sequence: TGCGCCAGCAGCCAAGGGACTGGCTCTGGAAACACCATATATTTT.

V is TRBV29-1 and J is TRBJ1-2, with D possibly being TRBD1 (6 bases). The CDR3 extends over 11 amino acids. Deletions cut 5 bases from V and 7 bases from J, with 11 bases between. Germline V gene data show CDR1 as SQVTM and CDR2 as ANQGSEA. The CDR3 sequence is CSVTKTGGYTF. The CDR3 coding sequence is TGCAGCGTTACCAAGACAGGTGGCTACACCTTC.

The chain couples TRBV7-2 to TRBJ1-6; maybe TRBD1 (6 bases). V shed 3 bases and J shed 13 bases, with 13 bases lying between them. The germline V gene encodes CDR1 SGHTA and CDR2 FQGNSA. The CDR3 has 13 residues. Here the CDR3 DNA reads TGTGCCAGCAGCTTTCCCCAGGGGAACCCCCTCCACTTT. The encoded protein is CASSFPQGNPLHF. The variable domain in full, completed from reference TRBV7-2 and TRBJ1-6, reads GAGVSQSPSNKVTEKGKDVELRCDPISGHTALYWYRQSLGQGLEFLIYFQGNSAPDKSGLPSDRFSAERTGGSVSTLTIQRTQQEDSAVYLCASSFPQGNPLHFGNGTRLTVT.

The rearrangement links TRBV11-1 to TRBJ2-1, with TRBD2 matching over 10 bases. CDR3 length: 15 residues. Looked up from germline, CDR1 is SGHAT and CDR2 is FQDESV (reference sequence). V lost 6 bases and J lost 0; bases outside the gene matches: 2. CDR3 sequence reads: CASSPSGSSYNEQFF. The CDR3 region has the DNA TGTGCCAGCAGTCCTAGCGGGAGCTCCTACAATGAGCAGTTCTTC.

J is TRBJ2-3 and V is TRBV7-9, with 9 bases identical to TRBD2. The germline V gene encodes CDR1 SEHNR and CDR2 FQNEAQ (reference sequence). V shed 2 bases and J 2 bases; nucleotides not matched to a gene: 5. This CDR3 region has 16 residues. The CDR3 DNA reads as TGTGCCAGCAGCTTATTTGCTAGCGGGGTCACAGATACGCAGTATTTT. Translated, it gives CASSLFASGVTDTQYF.

The chain recombines TRBV10-3 with TRBJ1-6; D is possibly TRBD1 (6 bases). This CDR3 comprises 16 residues. Germline V gene data show CDR1 as ENHRY and CDR2 as SYGVKD. The V end lost 4 bases, the J end lost 5 bases, and 15 bases lay between the germline ends. CDR3 amino acids: CAISALISGDNSPLHF. In DNA, the CDR3 is TGTGCCATCAGTGCCCTTATTTCAGGGGATAATTCACCCCTCCACTTT.

This clone appeared once. The chain has TRBV6-5 and TRBJ1-2; D gene uncertain. The germline CDR1 and CDR2 sequences are MNHEY and SVGAGI. Trimming pared 6 bases from V and 3 bases from J, leaving 14 bases between. The CDR3 is 14 residues long. The CDR3 nucleotides read TGTGCCAGCAGCTCAGTTTATGATGACTATGGCTACACCTTC. Translating it yields CASSSVYDDYGYTF.

V is TRBV7-2 and J is TRBJ2-2; the match to TRBD2 covers 10 bases. The CDR3 runs to 16 residues. The V and J ends lost 4 bases and 1 base, in that order; junction bases with no gene match: 3. Germline CDR1 reads SGHTA; CDR2 reads FQGNSA. The CDR3 DNA sequence: TGTGCCAGCAGCTGGCGACTAGCGGGGAACACCGGGGAGCTGTTTTTT. Its protein is CASSWRLAGNTGELFF.

Details on this clone: At the DNA level, this CDR3 is encoded by other sequences in the same sample as well. The V and J genes are TRBV7-2 and TRBJ2-5, with TRBD2 identical over 7 bases. Germline values: CDR1 SGHTA, CDR2 FQGNSA. This CDR3 spans 13 amino acids. V shed 3 bases and J 3 bases; nucleotides not matched to a gene: 1. The CDR3 reads CASSFAGEETQYF. CDR3 nucleotide sequence: TGTGCCAGCAGCTTTGCGGGAGAAGAGACCCAGTACTTC.

This chain uses TRBV7-2 with TRBJ2-3, with 8 bases identical to TRBD2. The germline gives CDR1 SGHTA, CDR2 FQGNSA. This CDR3 region has 16 residues. The ends lost 0 bases at V and 1 base at J; junction bases unmatched: 3. The DNA of the CDR3 is TGTGCCAGCAGCTTAGCTCTGCGGGGGGGCACAGATACGCAGTATTTT. This codes for CASSLALRGGTDTQYF.

CDR3 residues: CASSIRWNTEAFF. DNA for the CDR3: TGTGCCAGTAGTATTCGTTGGAACACTGAAGCTTTCTTT. J is TRBJ1-1 and V is TRBV19, with D uncertain. Deletions cut 3 bases from V and 1 base from J, with 6 bases between. Germline V gene lookup returns CDR1 LNHDA and CDR2 SQIVND (reference sequence). The length of the CDR3 is 13 residues.

The gene calls are TRBV6-2 or TRBV6-3 and TRBJ2-2; maybe TRBD1 (6 bases). Trimming left V 0 bases short and J 0 bases short, with 14 bases between. This CDR3 spans 18 amino acids. The germline gives CDR1 MNHEY, CDR2 SVGEGT. The CDR3 DNA is TGTGCCAGCAGTTACTCGCCGACAGGAAATGCGAACACCGGGGAGCTGTTTTTT. It translates to CASSYSPTGNANTGELFF.

The chain links TRBV14 to TRBJ2-7, with D possibly being TRBD1 (5 bases). CDR3 size: 13 residues. V was trimmed by 10 bases and J by 2 bases, leaving 15 bases between them. Germline-derived CDR1 and CDR2 are SGHDN and FVKESK. This chain's CDR3 is CATNRAGTYEQYF. CDR3 nucleotide sequence: TGTGCCACCAACCGAGCAGGGACCTACGAGCAGTACTTC. Supplemented by reference TRBV14 and TRBJ2-7, the full variable domain reads EAGVTQFPSHSVIEKGQTVTLRCDPISGHDNLYWYRRVMGKEIKFLLHFVKESKQDESGMPNNRFLAERTGGTYSTLKVQPAELEDSGVYFCATNRAGTYEQYFGPGTRLTVT.

The V call is TRBV7-2, the J call TRBJ1-1, with D unresolved. The CDR3 length is 14 residues. The germline V and J ends were trimmed by 5 bases and 1 base, with 11 bases remaining between them. The germline gives CDR1 SGHTA, CDR2 FQGNSA. The CDR3 reads CASSTRRQNTEAFF. The CDR3 DNA reads as TGTGCCAGCAGCACTAGGAGACAGAACACTGAAGCTTTCTTT.